Reported below is one TCR beta chain. Its antigen remains unidentified. This entry belongs to a study of neoadjuvant anti-PD-1 for oral cavity cancer. Overall study: Patients mostly received three to four biweekly nivolumab doses at 3 mg/kg before surgery. Study observations and caveats: PBMC Gini-index clonality exceeded responders' in non-responders post-nivolumab. TCR analyses covered only a few patients per response group.

CDR1 SGHDT and CDR2 YYEEEE come from the germline V gene. The CDR3 loop spans 11 amino acids. The V end lost 4 bases, the J end lost 0 bases, and 2 bases lay between the germline ends. Profiling relied on immunoSEQ multiplex PCR, and the TCRdb table lists in-frame clones only, not all of them. The top ten hold over 2% of the sample, which has more than 13,000 clones, 70% seen once. This clonotype was obtained from a person aged 40 to 85 with oral cavity squamous cell carcinoma. The chain carries TRBV5-6 and TRBJ2-7; D uncertain. Sample: PBMCs, taken before nivolumab (anti-PD-1) treatment. CDR3 DNA sequence: TGTGCCAGCAGCGGCTCCTACGAGCAGTACTTC. It codes for CASSGSYEQYF.